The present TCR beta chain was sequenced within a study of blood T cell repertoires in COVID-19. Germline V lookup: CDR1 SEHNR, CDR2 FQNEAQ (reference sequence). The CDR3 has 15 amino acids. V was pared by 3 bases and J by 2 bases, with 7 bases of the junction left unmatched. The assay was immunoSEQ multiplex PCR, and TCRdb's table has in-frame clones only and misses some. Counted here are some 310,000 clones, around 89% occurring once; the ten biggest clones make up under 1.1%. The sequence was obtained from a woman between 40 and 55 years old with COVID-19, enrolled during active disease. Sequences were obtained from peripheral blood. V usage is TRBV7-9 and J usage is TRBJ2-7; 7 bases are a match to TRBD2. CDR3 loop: CASSFGREGTYEQYF. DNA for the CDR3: TGTGCCAGCAGCTTTGGCAGGGAGGGGACCTACGAGCAGTACTTC.